This T cell receptor (beta chain) appears in the sequencing data of a study of shared clonotypes between healthy human individuals. Study background: The donor group consisted of two women and a few men, aged 18 to 49. Researchers assigned three CD4 naive, three CD4 memory, two CD8 naive and one CD8 memory plate to each donor. The study, taken as a whole, reports: Researchers sampled blood only, noting tissue repertoires likely differ.

The data were produced by immunoSEQ multiplex PCR, yet TCRdb's version contains in-frame clones alone and is incomplete. The table lists some 2,100,000 clones, approximately 96% of them singletons. Details on this clone: What it binds is unknown.

This CDR3 is built from 16 residues. The J segment lost 4 bases and the V segment lost 0 bases, leaving 5 bases of the junction unmatched. The germline V gene has CDR1 GTSNPN and CDR2 SVGIG (reference sequence). V usage is TRBV30 and J usage is TRBJ2-1; 11 bases agree with TRBD1. Sequenced input: naive CD4+ T cells sorted from blood. As for subset: CD45RA+ positively selected. The TCR sequence derives from a man between 18 and 35 years old in good health. This CDR3 is CAWSVGTGGPYNEQFF. The CDR3 DNA is TGTGCCTGGAGTGTCGGGACAGGGGGTCCGTACAATGAGCAGTTCTTC. The entire variable domain, with the rest obtained from reference TRBV30 and TRBJ2-1, is as follows: SQTIHQWPATLVQPVGSPLSLECTVEGTSNPNLYWYRQAAGRGLQLLFYSVGIGQISSEVPQNLSASRPQDRQFILSSKKLLLSDSGFYLCAWSVGTGGPYNEQFFGPGTRLTVL.